The source of this T cell receptor beta chain is a study of blood T cell repertoires in COVID-19. About the research overall: Donors in the United States, Italy and Spain gave samples during acute or convalescent COVID-19. PBMCs, B-cell-depleted T cells, or T cells were the source of the cDNA or gDNA that made up the material.

Trimming stripped 4 bases from V and 6 bases from J, with 12 bases between. The CDR3 sequence is 14 residues long. CDR1 and CDR2 (germline): MRHNA, SNTAGT. This clone has at least ten counts. Method: immunoSEQ multiplex PCR; TCRdb's copy keeps in-frame clones and lacks some. The sample shows about 210,000 clones, approximately 85% of them seen only once. The specimen sequenced was peripheral blood. The clonotype comes from a woman aged 50 to 60 with active or convalescent COVID-19. The gene calls are TRBV6-4 and TRBJ2-2; D is unclear. The DNA for the CDR3 is TGTGCCAGCAGTGTAACTGGTGAGGCCGGGGAGCTGTTTTTT. Its protein is CASSVTGEAGELFF.